Given below is one T cell receptor (beta chain) in context. The sample comes from a study of control samples from healthy donors and cancer patients. Sequencing used immunoSEQ multiplex PCR; TCRdb keeps in-frame clones, though not all of them. The sample lists tens of thousands of clones; roughly 84% were seen once. Per the germline V gene, CDR1 is MNHEY and CDR2 is SMNVEV (reference sequence). V lost 2 bases and J 1 base, leaving 8 bases between the germline ends. The CDR3 totals 14 residues. This TCR derives from a man between 65 and 85 years old with lung cancer. Input material: PBMCs. The gene calls are TRBV27 and TRBJ1-1; no clear D gene. The CDR3 sequence is CASSLRRENTEAFF. Written as DNA, the CDR3 is TGTGCCAGCAGTTTACGGAGGGAGAACACTGAAGCTTTCTTT.